These 32 T cell receptor beta chains came from one sample sequenced in a study of early T cells in non-severe SARS-CoV-2 infection. TCRdb re-analysed the 5' RACE reads in MiXCR, keeping a single row per CDR3 protein. The table shows about 64,000 distinct CDR3 sequences, with around 21% occurring only once. The specimen comprised whole blood, sampled at baseline. These receptors were collected from an adult who was a healthcare worker with PCR-confirmed SARS-CoV-2 infection or an uninfected control (not recorded which).

J is TRBJ2-1 and V is TRBV2, with 9 bases identical to TRBD2. The junction had 8 bases not matched to a gene; V was cut back by 6 bases and J by 8 bases. In germline, CDR1 is SNHLY, CDR2 FYNNEI. This CDR3 comprises 14 residues. In DNA form, the CDR3 reads TGTGCCAGCAGAATTAGCGGGGGTCATGATGAGCAGTTCTTC. Its translation is CASRISGGHDEQFF.

The rearrangement uses TRBV15 and TRBJ1-2; D remains ambiguous. Trimming took 3 bases from V and 8 from J, leaving 22 bases between them. Germline V gene sequence: CDR1 LNHNV, CDR2 YYDKDF (reference sequence). The CDR3 is 16 amino acids. In nucleotides, the CDR3 is TGTGCCACCAGCAGGGGCGCGAGCTCCGGCACTGGGGGCTACACCTTC. It codes for CATSRGASSGTGGYTF.

This chain connects TRBV28 to TRBJ2-7; TRBD1 matches 8 bases. The germline V gene has CDR1 MDHEN and CDR2 SYDVKM. The CDR3 length is 15 residues. V lost 7 bases, J lost 2 bases, and 10 bases stayed unmatched. CDR3 in DNA: TGTGCCAGCATTTACTCAGGGGGCGGGGCCTACGAGCAGTACTTC. Translating gives CASIYSGGGAYEQYF.

In its sample, this clonotype was seen a few times. The rearrangement uses TRBV6-6 and TRBJ2-3; D unresolved. CDR1 and CDR2 (germline): MNHNY, SVGAGI (reference sequence). The CDR3 is 16 amino acids. V was trimmed by 6 bases and J by 2 bases, leaving 18 bases between them. CDR3 residues: CASRQPEGANTDTQYF. The CDR3 bases are TGTGCCAGCAGACAACCCGAAGGCGCAAACACAGATACGCAGTATTTT.

The table lists this clonotype with a few counts. The rearrangement uses TRBV5-1 and TRBJ1-6; no clear D gene. Germline-derived CDR1 and CDR2 are SGHRS and YFSETQ. This CDR3 spans 13 amino acids. The V end was cut by 5 bases, the J end by 9 bases, with 12 bases between. CDR3 nucleotides: TGCGCCAGCAGTTTGACTTATCTTTCACCCCTCCACTTT. Translated: CASSLTYLSPLHF.

This sequence joins TRBV4-1 and TRBJ1-1; D gene uncertain. Germline CDR1 reads MGHRA; CDR2 reads YSYEKL. The CDR3 contains 13 residues. Trimming cost V 3 bases and J 0 bases, with 5 bases left between them. The CDR3 nucleotides are TGCGCCAGCAGCCATCCCCTGAACACTGAAGCTTTCTTT. This sequence encodes CASSHPLNTEAFF.

This clonotype was counted a few times. This chain links TRBV5-1 with TRBJ1-1; D not certain. V was cut by 3 bases and J by 4 bases, with 10 bases left in between. Germline CDR1 is SGHRS and CDR2 is YFSETQ. This CDR3 comprises 13 residues. CDR3 protein: CASSSNWGTEAFF. CDR3 nucleotide sequence: TGCGCCAGCAGCTCAAACTGGGGCACTGAAGCTTTCTTT. Using reference TRBV5-1 and TRBJ1-1 for the parts outside the CDR3, the full variable domain is KAGVTQTPRYLIKTRGQQVTLSCSPISGHRSVSWYQQTPGQGLQFLFEYFSETQRNKGNFPGRFSGRQFSNSRSEMNVSTLELGDSALYLCASSSNWGTEAFFGQGTRLTVV.

This chain links TRBV30 with TRBJ1-2; a possible D gene is TRBD1 (6 bases). Trimming pared 3 bases from V and 8 bases from J, leaving 16 bases between. The CDR3 spans 13 residues. CDR1 and CDR2 (germline): GTSNPN, SVGIG (reference sequence). CDR3: CAWSSPGAEGYTF. The CDR3, as DNA: TGTGCCTGGAGCTCCCCGGGGGCGGAAGGCTACACCTTC.

The chain couples TRBV18 to TRBJ2-7; the D gene could be TRBD1 or TRBD2 (5 bases each). CDR3 size: 16 residues. Looked up from germline, CDR1 is KGHSH and CDR2 is LQKENI. V gave up 2 bases and J gave up 2 bases, with 16 bases separating them. CDR3 residues: CASSPSGPGTTYEQYF. The CDR3, as DNA: TGTGCCAGCTCACCATCCGGCCCGGGGACCACCTACGAGCAGTACTTC.

The CDR3 protein is CASSPPGQVYNEQFF. The CDR3 DNA reads TGTGCCAGCAGCCCCCCGGGACAGGTGTACAATGAGCAGTTCTTC. The chain uses TRBV6-6 and TRBJ2-1, with 8 bases identical to TRBD1. Germline trimming cut 6 bases from V and 4 bases from J; bases unmatched to any gene: 8. The CDR3 loop spans 15 amino acids. Germline CDR1 MNHNY, CDR2 SVGAGI (reference sequence).

This clonotype was recorded at least ten times. This rearrangement joins TRBV19 to TRBJ1-5; 7 bases match TRBD1. From germline, CDR1 is LNHDA and CDR2 SQIVND (reference sequence). The CDR3 sequence is 15 residues long. Unmatched junction bases numbered 9, after V lost 8 bases and J lost 2 bases. The CDR3 sequence: CASGKGQTGNQPQHF. CDR3 DNA: TGTGCCAGTGGGAAGGGACAGACAGGCAATCAGCCCCAGCATTTT.

This clonotype has only a few counts. The chain has TRBV2 and TRBJ1-2, with D unresolved. CDR3 length equals 12 residues. Germline V gene data show CDR1 as SNHLY and CDR2 as FYNNEI. V was clipped by 9 bases and J by 0 bases, with 8 bases between them. In nucleotides, the CDR3 is TGTGCCAGATCGCAGACTAACTATGGCTACACCTTC. Translating it yields CARSQTNYGYTF.

The chain recombines TRBV20-1 with TRBJ2-7; D unresolved. Per germline, CDR1 DFQATT and CDR2 SNEGSKA (reference sequence). This CDR3 is built from 12 residues. V was shortened by 3 bases and J by 5 bases, with 11 bases between the two germline ends. CDR3 protein: CSASLSADEQYF. CDR3 coding DNA: TGCAGTGCTAGTTTGTCAGCAGACGAGCAGTACTTC.

This clonotype was recorded a few times. The genes are TRBV5-1 and TRBJ2-7, with D uncertain. The CDR3 covers 15 residues. V lost 0 bases, J lost 2 bases, and 12 bases lay in between. Germline lookup yields CDR1 SGHRS and CDR2 YFSETQ. CDR3 in amino acids: CASSLGTGDTYEQYF. As DNA, the CDR3 is TGCGCCAGCAGCTTGGGGACGGGCGACACCTACGAGCAGTACTTC. The entire variable domain, with the rest obtained from reference TRBV5-1 and TRBJ2-7, is as follows: KAGVTQTPRYLIKTRGQQVTLSCSPISGHRSVSWYQQTPGQGLQFLFEYFSETQRNKGNFPGRFSGRQFSNSRSEMNVSTLELGDSALYLCASSLGTGDTYEQYFGPGTRLTVT.

This clonotype was picked up a small number of times. The chain carries TRBV7-3 and TRBJ2-7; 8 bases map to TRBD1. CDR1 and CDR2 from the germline V gene are SGHTA and FQGTGA. V shed 2 bases, J shed 12 bases, and the junction held 3 bases outside the gene matches. This CDR3 is 11 amino acids long. The CDR3 nucleotides are TGTGCCAGCAGCTTACTGGACAGGGTGTACTTC. Amino acids: CASSLLDRVYF.

The rearrangement joins TRBV6-5 to TRBJ2-3, with D possibly TRBD2 on 5 matching bases. The CDR3 is 14 residues long. The germline V gene has CDR1 MNHEY and CDR2 SVGAGI. V gave up 2 bases and J gave up 0 bases, with 6 bases separating them. The CDR3 DNA follows: TGTGCCAGCAGTTACGGGGAGAGCACAGATACGCAGTATTTT. This encodes CASSYGESTDTQYF.

This clonotype was observed a few times. The CDR3 protein is CASSSYRGLNIREKLFF. The DNA of the CDR3 is TGTGCCAGCAGCTCATACAGGGGGCTGAATATTCGGGAAAAACTGTTTTTT. The rearrangement joins TRBV11-2 to TRBJ1-4; 9 bases are shared with TRBD1. This CDR3 has 17 residues. The J segment lost 8 bases and the V segment lost 4 bases, leaving 14 bases of the junction unmatched. Germline V gene sequence: CDR1 SGHAT, CDR2 FQNNGV.

V and J are TRBV20-1 and TRBJ2-7; D call uncertain. V gave up 6 bases and J gave up 3 bases, with 15 bases separating them. CDR3 length: 13 residues. CDR1 DFQATT and CDR2 SNEGSKA come from the germline V gene (reference sequence). The CDR3 loop reads CSAQKALVYEQYF. In DNA, the CDR3 is TGCAGTGCCCAGAAGGCGCTAGTCTACGAGCAGTACTTC.

This clonotype was observed at least ten times. J is TRBJ1-1 and V is TRBV5-1, with D possibly matching TRBD1 (5 bases). The CDR3 loop spans 13 amino acids. Per germline, CDR1 SGHRS and CDR2 YFSETQ. V was clipped by 4 bases and J by 5 bases, with 12 bases between them. The CDR3 here is CASSLTEGTEAFF. CDR3 DNA: TGCGCCAGCAGCCTGACGGAGGGGACTGAAGCTTTCTTT.

This clonotype was observed a few times. The CDR3 DNA reads as TGCAGCGCCAGACTTGATGCGGCCACGCAGTATTTT. Translating gives CSARLDAATQYF. This chain links TRBV29-1 with TRBJ2-3; D not resolved. Per the germline V gene, CDR1 is SQVTM and CDR2 is ANQGSEA. The CDR3 spans 12 residues. Trimming pared 7 bases from V and 9 bases from J, leaving 17 bases between.

The gene calls are TRBV7-8 and TRBJ1-6; D unclear. There are 12 residues in the CDR3. CDR1 SGHVS and CDR2 FQNEAQ come from the germline V gene. Trimming removed 3 bases from V and 9 bases from J, with 6 bases in between. CDR3 in amino acids: CASSFKLSPLHF. The CDR3 DNA follows: TGTGCCAGCAGCTTTAAGCTTTCACCCCTCCACTTT.

The chain links TRBV29-1 to TRBJ1-1; 7 nucleotides line up with TRBD1. The germline V gene encodes CDR1 SQVTM and CDR2 ANQGSEA. This CDR3 has 12 residues. The trim removed 4 bases at V and 4 bases at J, leaving 3 bases unmatched. The chain's CDR3 is CSVGTGPTEAFF. The CDR3, as DNA: TGCAGCGTTGGGACAGGACCCACTGAAGCTTTCTTT. The full variable domain, completed using reference TRBV29-1 and TRBJ1-1, is SAVISQKPSRDICQRGTSLTIQCQVDSQVTMMFWYRQQPGQSLTLIATANQGSEATYESGFVIDKFPISRPNLTFSTLTVSNMSPEDSSIYLCSVGTGPTEAFFGQGTRLTVV.

This clonotype was picked up a small number of times. The chain combines TRBV12-3 or TRBV12-4 with TRBJ2-7, with D perhaps assigned TRBD1 or TRBD2 (5 bases each). Trimming removed 3 bases at V and 0 bases at J, with 9 bases between. The CDR3 covers 14 residues. CDR3 sequence reads: CASSFAGSSYEQYF. The CDR3 DNA sequence: TGTGCCAGCAGTTTCGCAGGGAGCTCCTACGAGCAGTACTTC.

This chain connects TRBV3-1 to TRBJ1-6, with D possibly being TRBD1 (5 bases). The V gene lost 2 bases and the J gene lost 10 bases, with 18 bases spanning the gap. Per the germline V gene, CDR1 is LGHDT and CDR2 is YNNKEL (reference sequence). CDR3 length: 16 residues. The CDR3 protein is CASSQSEFRGESPLHF. The CDR3 region has the DNA TGTGCCAGCAGCCAAAGCGAGTTTAGGGGAGAATCACCCCTCCACTTT.

Only a few counts were recorded for this clonotype. The rearrangement joins TRBV3-1 to TRBJ1-4, with 7 bases identical to TRBD1. V dropped 0 bases and J dropped 4; count of bases not matched to a gene: 8. The CDR3 covers 17 residues. Germline V gives CDR1 LGHDT, CDR2 YNNKEL (reference sequence). The CDR3 reads CASSQETGESYNEKLFF. CDR3 DNA: TGTGCCAGCAGCCAAGAAACAGGGGAGTCCTATAATGAAAAACTGTTTTTT.

This chain connects TRBV19 to TRBJ1-5; weak D call: TRBD1 (5 bases). The CDR3 has 16 residues. Germline V gene sequence: CDR1 LNHDA, CDR2 SQIVND (reference sequence). V shed 2 bases and J shed 4 bases, with 15 bases lying between them. In DNA form, the CDR3 reads TGTGCCAGTAGTATACTCCTGCAGGGTGGGAATCAGCCCCAGCATTTT. Translation: CASSILLQGGNQPQHF.

The table lists this clonotype with many counts. The V and J genes are TRBV6-1 and TRBJ2-7; 10 bases map to TRBD2. Germline V CDR1 and CDR2: MNHNS, SASEGT. V was pared by 4 bases and J by 2 bases, with 8 bases of the junction left unmatched. The CDR3 has 16 residues. The CDR3 region is CASSASPTSGAYEQYF. In DNA, the CDR3 is TGTGCCAGCAGTGCTTCCCCCACTAGCGGGGCCTACGAGCAGTACTTC.

The chain employs TRBV12-3 or TRBV12-4 and TRBJ1-1, with 8 positions matching TRBD1. The V and J ends lost 6 bases and 3 bases, in that order; junction bases with no gene match: 6. The CDR3 has 14 residues. The CDR3 DNA reads as TGTGCCAGCAGAACTCAGGGGGCTTACACTGAAGCTTTCTTT. Encoded protein: CASRTQGAYTEAFF.

This clonotype was counted a few times. J is TRBJ2-1 and V is TRBV12-3 or TRBV12-4; TRBD2 matches at 13 bases. The CDR3 loop spans 18 amino acids. Trimming at V came to 6 bases and at J to 3 bases, leaving 11 bases not matched to a gene. The CDR3 bases are TGTGCCAGCAGATTGGGACTAGCGGGGATCCTCTTCTACAATGAGCAGTTCTTC. Its protein is CASRLGLAGILFYNEQFF.

The chain uses TRBV5-1 and TRBJ2-2; the match to TRBD2 covers 7 bases. J was trimmed by 4 bases and V by 1 base; bases with no gene match: 4. The germline CDR1 and CDR2 sequences are SGHRS and YFSETQ. CDR3 size: 15 residues. The CDR3 DNA sequence: TGCGCCAGCAGCTTGTGGGACTATTCCACCGGGGAGCTGTTTTTT. Protein product: CASSLWDYSTGELFF.

The rearrangement uses TRBV11-2 and TRBJ2-5, with no clear D. Germline values: CDR1 SGHAT, CDR2 FQNNGV. The CDR3 is 15 residues long. Trimming pared 5 bases from V and 2 bases from J, leaving 15 bases between. The CDR3 loop reads CASSLRPDRQETQYF. Here the CDR3 DNA reads TGTGCCAGCAGCCTCAGGCCAGATCGGCAAGAGACCCAGTACTTC.

The chain is built from TRBV7-9 and TRBJ2-1; TRBD2 matches 8 bases. The CDR3 contains 14 residues. Trimming removed 1 base from V and 9 bases from J; junction bases left unmatched: 5. Germline V CDR1 and CDR2: SEHNR, FQNEAQ (reference sequence). The CDR3, as DNA: TGTGCCAGCAGCTTAGTGTCGAGCGGGGGTGAGCAGTTCTTC. This sequence encodes CASSLVSSGGEQFF.